The 15 T cell receptor beta chains below come from one sample, sequenced in a study of CD8+CD57+ T cells in acquired aplastic anemia (dated by TCRdb to between 2017 and 2018). Sequencing took place on an Illumina HiSeq 2000. Genomic DNA was used as template for profiling of TCR beta VDJ combinations and CDR3 sequences. The public reads were quality trimmed at Q25 with fastp and then assembled into clones with MiXCR by TCRdb, keeping productive beta chains. Rows are combined by CDR3 protein, so each entry shows the most common genes and DNA. In this sample the table shows 450,000 to 550,000 distinct CDR3 sequences, roughly a third of which occur a single time. The ten biggest clones cover roughly 0.89% of the sample. The patients picked for sequencing were ones in whom flow cytometry had shown an expansion of CD8+CD57+ cells. The specimen sequenced was sorted CD4+, CD8+, or CD8+CD57+ T cells (not recorded which) from PBMCs. The source is a human donor with aplastic anemia.

Concerning this clonotype: Possible read error: a much larger clone is one base away. The chain's CDR3 is CASSLAGSSERYF. The DNA for the CDR3 is TGTGCCAGCAGCTTAGCTGGATCTAGCGAGCGGTACTTC. This rearrangement joins TRBV7-3 to TRBJ2-7; D is perhaps TRBD2 (6 bases). Germline V gene lookup returns CDR1 SGHTA and CDR2 FQGTGA. The CDR3 is 13 amino acids.

In this sample, this clonotype turned up many times. The V gene is TRBV9, the J gene TRBJ1-2, with TRBD1 matching over 9 bases. Trimming took 0 bases from V and 8 from J; bases not matched to a gene: 8. This CDR3 is 15 amino acids long. Germline loops: CDR1 SGDLS, CDR2 YYNGEE. The chain's CDR3 is CASSVEGQGFYGYTF. CDR3 in DNA: TGTGCCAGCAGCGTAGAGGGACAGGGCTTCTACGGCTACACCTTC.

In regard to this clonotype: Being one base from a much bigger clone, this may be a read error. The CDR3 does not close with the conserved phenylalanine or tryptophan, likely indicating a read error. The chain links TRBV20-1 to TRBJ2-3; D is undetermined. CDR3 length equals 13 residues. The V end was cut by 3 bases, the J end by 0 bases, with 7 bases between. CDR1 DFQATT and CDR2 SNEGSKA come from the germline V gene (reference sequence). CDR3 nucleotides: TGCAGTGCTAGCTCCTCTAGCACAGATACGCAGTATCTT. Amino acids: CSASSSSTDTQYL.

The chain links TRBV25-1 to TRBJ2-7; 7 bases agree with TRBD1. The germline V gene encodes CDR1 MGHDK and CDR2 SYGVNS. CDR3 length equals 16 residues. Trimming took 3 bases from V and 0 from J; bases not matched to a gene: 8. CDR3 nucleotides: TGTGCCAGCAGTGATGCCGGGACAGCATACTCCTACGAGCAGTACTTC. Protein product: CASSDAGTAYSYEQYF.

Ten or more counts support this clonotype. J is TRBJ1-4 and V is TRBV20-1, with D uncertain. The CDR3 is made up of 14 amino acids. The V and J ends lost 6 bases and 5 bases respectively, with 16 bases between them. CDR1 and CDR2 (germline): DFQATT, SNEGSKA (reference sequence). The CDR3 sequence: CSAVVTAQNEKLFF. DNA for the CDR3: TGCAGTGCGGTCGTTACAGCGCAGAATGAAAAACTGTTTTTT.

This clonotype was seen a few times. The rearrangement links TRBV6-1 to TRBJ2-7; D remains ambiguous. Germline CDR1 and CDR2: MNHNS and SASEGT. The CDR3 has 12 amino acids. Trimming cost V 2 bases and J 3 bases, with 5 bases left between them. The CDR3 here is CASSEKDYEQYF. For the CDR3, the DNA is TGTGCCAGCAGTGAAAAGGACTACGAGCAGTACTTC.

The chain recombines TRBV4-3 with TRBJ2-2, with TRBD1 identical over 8 bases. The germline V gene encodes CDR1 LGHNA and CDR2 YSLEER. The CDR3 is made up of 15 amino acids. J gave up 5 bases and V 1 base, and 3 bases lay outside the gene matches. The CDR3 DNA is TGCGCCAGCAGCCAAGGGGACAGGATGACCGGGGAGCTGTTTTTT. Its protein product is CASSQGDRMTGELFF.

This clonotype was seen ten or more times. The gene calls are TRBV6-1 and TRBJ1-2; D may be TRBD1 (6 bases). The germline gives CDR1 MNHNS, CDR2 SASEGT. This CDR3 has 13 amino acids. V lost 10 bases, J lost 7 bases, and 19 bases lay in between. DNA of the CDR3: TGTGCCATCCAACAGGGAAACCTAATTGGCTACACCTTC. Its protein product is CAIQQGNLIGYTF.

This clonotype was seen at least ten times. J is TRBJ1-5 and V is TRBV20-1; 7 nucleotides agree with TRBD1. CDR1 is DFQATT and CDR2 is SNEGSKA in the germline V gene (reference sequence). This CDR3 spans 13 amino acids. V shed 4 bases and J 7 bases; nucleotides not matched to a gene: 7. CDR3 bases: TGCAGTGCTACGGTCAGGGGGACACAGCCCCAGCATTTT. Residues: CSATVRGTQPQHF.

The chain joins TRBV7-6 to TRBJ2-7; D tentatively fits TRBD1 or TRBD2 (5 bases each). The length of the CDR3 is 12 residues. Germline lookup yields CDR1 SGHVS and CDR2 FNYEAQ. Here the CDR3 reads CAQTGHTYEQYF. Here the CDR3 DNA reads TGTGCTCAGACGGGGCATACCTACGAGCAGTACTTC.

This clonotype was recorded many times. This sequence joins TRBV29-1 and TRBJ2-1; D not certain. Germline assignment: CDR1 SQVTM and CDR2 ANQGSEA. With 7 bases removed from V and 5 bases from J, the gap between germline ends came to 6 bases. The CDR3 covers 10 residues. This CDR3 reads CSARNNEQFF. CDR3 sequence (DNA): TGCAGCGCCCGGAACAATGAGCAGTTCTTC.

This clonotype was found many times. The V gene is TRBV20-1, the J gene TRBJ1-6, with D uncertain. The CDR3 has 13 residues. Per the germline V gene, CDR1 is DFQATT and CDR2 is SNEGSKA (reference sequence). With 2 bases removed from V and 5 bases from J, the gap between germline ends came to 7 bases. The chain's CDR3 is CSARSDDNSPLHF. The CDR3 DNA sequence: TGCAGTGCTAGATCGGATGATAATTCACCCCTCCACTTT.

There are many counts of this clonotype. This chain uses TRBV2 with TRBJ2-1; no clear D gene. Germline V gene sequence: CDR1 SNHLY, CDR2 FYNNEI. The CDR3 consists of 14 residues. Trimming left V 5 bases short and J 0 bases short, with 8 bases between. The CDR3 DNA reads as TGTGCCAGCAGTCGGGCCTCCTCCTACAATGAGCAGTTCTTC. It yields the protein CASSRASSYNEQFF.

This clonotype was picked up many times. The chain uses TRBV9 and TRBJ2-7; 7 nucleotides match TRBD1. The junction had 3 bases not matched to a gene; V was cut back by 0 bases and J by 6 bases. The CDR3 has 13 amino acids. Germline CDR1 reads SGDLS; CDR2 reads YYNGEE. The CDR3 DNA reads TGTGCCAGCAGCGTAGACAGGGGACGCGAGCAGTACTTC. It yields the protein CASSVDRGREQYF.

This clonotype was counted only a few times. The chain joins TRBV9 to TRBJ1-3, with D tentatively TRBD1 (6 bases). V was pared by 3 bases and J by 1 base, with 11 bases between. Germline values: CDR1 SGDLS, CDR2 YYNGEE. The CDR3 is made up of 15 amino acids. The CDR3 loop is CASSAGGGSGNTIYF. CDR3 sequence (DNA): TGTGCCAGCAGCGCCGGAGGGGGATCTGGAAACACCATATATTTT.